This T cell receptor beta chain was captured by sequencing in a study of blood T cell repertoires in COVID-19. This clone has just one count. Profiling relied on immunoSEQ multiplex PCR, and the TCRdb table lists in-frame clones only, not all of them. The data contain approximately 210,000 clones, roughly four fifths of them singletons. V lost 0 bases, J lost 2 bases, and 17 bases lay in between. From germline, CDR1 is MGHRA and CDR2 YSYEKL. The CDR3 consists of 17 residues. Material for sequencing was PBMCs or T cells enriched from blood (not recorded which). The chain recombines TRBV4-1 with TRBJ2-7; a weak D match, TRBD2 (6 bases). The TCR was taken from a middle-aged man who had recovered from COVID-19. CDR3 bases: TGCGCCAGCAGCCAAGAGGTAATCGGACTAACAACCTACGAGCAGTACTTC. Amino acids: CASSQEVIGLTTYEQYF.